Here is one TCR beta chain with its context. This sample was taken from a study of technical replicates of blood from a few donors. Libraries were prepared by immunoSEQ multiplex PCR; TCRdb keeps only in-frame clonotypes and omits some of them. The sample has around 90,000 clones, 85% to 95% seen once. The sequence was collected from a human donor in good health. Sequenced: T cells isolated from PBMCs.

The CDR3, as DNA: TGTGCCAGCAGTGAGGGACAAAGCTATGGCTACACCTTC. As protein: CASSEGQSYGYTF. V and J are TRBV6-6 and TRBJ1-2, with D maybe TRBD1 (6 bases). Trimming removed 5 bases at V and 4 bases at J, with 11 bases between. Germline V gene lookup returns CDR1 MNHNY and CDR2 SVGAGI (reference sequence). CDR3 size: 13 residues.